This record concerns one T cell receptor (beta chain) sequence. This sample is part of a study of shared clonotypes between healthy human individuals. Sequencing used immunoSEQ multiplex PCR; TCRdb keeps in-frame clones, though not all of them. This sample has around 200,000 clones, with 66% found just once. Into CD45RA+ naive and CD45RA-negative memory subsets, the CD4+ cells were split. The sequenced sample was memory CD4+ T cells sorted from blood. Subset defined: CD45RA-negative fraction. The TCR originated in a man in his thirties or forties in good health.

The CDR3 protein is CASSRDRETGSQETQYF. Written as DNA, the CDR3 is TGTGCCAGCAGCCGGGACAGGGAAACTGGGTCCCAAGAGACCCAGTACTTC. The chain carries TRBV5-8 and TRBJ2-5, with 9 nucleotides matching TRBD1. The CDR3 loop spans 17 amino acids. Trimming took 4 bases from V and 1 from J; bases not matched to a gene: 11. Germline-derived CDR1 and CDR2 are SGHTS and YDEGEE.